This T cell receptor (beta chain) was recovered during a study of blood T cell repertoires in COVID-19. Germline V gene sequence: CDR1 SGHTA, CDR2 FQGTGA. V gave up 2 bases and J gave up 4 bases, with 6 bases separating them. The CDR3 runs 13 residues. Methods used by the authors: Reference gene primers were amplified, and this amplification served to estimate nucleated cell counts. This table comes from immunoSEQ multiplex PCR, and its TCRdb copy is limited to in-frame clones, with some not included. V and J calls plus clone size are reproduced from that table; the DNA served to infer D and trimming. The sample contains 250,000 to 300,000 clones, around 86% of which appear only once.

This TCR was recovered from a man between 18 and 35 years old with active or convalescent COVID-19. J is TRBJ2-1 and V is TRBV7-3; the D is unclear. The source material was peripheral blood. This chain's CDR3 is CASSLERYNEQFF. The CDR3 nucleotides read TGTGCCAGCAGCTTAGAACGGTACAATGAGCAGTTCTTC.